These T cell receptor beta chains were read from a single sample in a study of T cell repertoires in cytomegalovirus infection. Using its own MiXCR run on the reads, TCRdb lists one record per CDR3 protein. In the table there are roughly 500,000 distinct CDR3 sequences, about 17% of which are singletons. Input material: CD8+ T cells from PBMCs. All receptors come from a human donor in good health (CMV status not recorded). Some clones in this sample may be carry-over from other donors' samples. Both conserved end residues are part of each CDR3. Each record gives: clone size, D gene, V gene, J gene, CDR3 protein, CDR3 DNA. D genes are given only for firm matches. Clone size is stated in some rows and not others, as once, few, many or a class when expanded.

clone size: few
D gene: TRBD2
V gene: TRBV5-1
J gene: TRBJ2-7
CDR3 protein: CASSSFSGSSYEQYF
CDR3 DNA: TGCGCCAGCAGCTCGTTTAGCGGGAGTAGCTACGAGCAGTACTTC

clone size: many
D gene: .
V gene: TRBV6-1
J gene: TRBJ2-1
CDR3 protein: CASVTRHGGFYNEQFF
CDR3 DNA: TGTGCCAGCGTAACTCGTCACGGGGGTTTTTACAATGAGCAGTTCTTC

clone size: .
D gene: .
V gene: TRBV6-6
J gene: TRBJ1-1
CDR3 protein: CASSYSRDGWNTEAFF
CDR3 DNA: TGTGCCAGCAGTTACTCTAGGGACGGCTGGAACACTGAAGCTTTCTTT

clone size: .
D gene: .
V gene: TRBV7-9
J gene: TRBJ2-1
CDR3 protein: CASRSYNDQLF
CDR3 DNA: TGTGCCTCCCGCTCCTACAATGATCAGTTATTC

clone size: .
D gene: .
V gene: TRBV27
J gene: TRBJ1-1
CDR3 protein: CASRRGRGTEAFF
CDR3 DNA: TGTGCCAGCAGGCGCGGTCGGGGCACTGAAGCTTTCTTT

clone size: .
D gene: .
V gene: TRBV5-1
J gene: TRBJ2-4
CDR3 protein: CASSYDKNIQYF
CDR3 DNA: TGCGCCAGCAGCTACGACAAAAACATTCAGTACTTC

clone size: once
D gene: .
V gene: TRBV5-6
J gene: TRBJ1-5
CDR3 protein: CASSLGGAYSNQPQHF
CDR3 DNA: TGTGCCAGCAGCTTGGGTGGGGCTTATAGCAATCAGCCCCAGCATTTT

clone size: few
D gene: .
V gene: TRBV5-4
J gene: TRBJ2-7
CDR3 protein: CASSPMGAGVGEQYF
CDR3 DNA: TGTGCCAGCAGCCCCATGGGTGCAGGGGTTGGCGAGCAGTACTTC

clone size: many
D gene: .
V gene: TRBV12-3/TRBV12-4
J gene: TRBJ2-3
CDR3 protein: CASSRRGWKPDTQYF
CDR3 DNA: TGTGCCAGCAGTCGACGGGGCTGGAAACCAGATACGCAGTATTTT

clone size: .
D gene: .
V gene: TRBV10-3
J gene: TRBJ2-7
CDR3 protein: CAISDRGGEQYF
CDR3 DNA: TGTGCCATCAGTGATCGAGGGGGCGAGCAGTACTTC

clone size: many
D gene: TRBD1
V gene: TRBV27
J gene: TRBJ2-3
CDR3 protein: CASSPLQGGNTDTQYF
CDR3 DNA: TGTGCCAGCAGTCCCCTACAGGGGGGAAATACAGATACGCAGTATTTT

clone size: many
D gene: .
V gene: TRBV7-6
J gene: TRBJ2-7
CDR3 protein: CASTLAPSAHEQYF
CDR3 DNA: TGTGCCAGCACCCTAGCACCAAGCGCGCACGAGCAGTACTTC

clone size: many
D gene: .
V gene: TRBV7-8
J gene: TRBJ2-5
CDR3 protein: CASSLRRQGFQTQYF
CDR3 DNA: TGTGCCAGCAGCTTAAGGAGGCAAGGGTTCCAGACCCAGTACTTC

clone size: .
D gene: .
V gene: TRBV18
J gene: TRBJ2-1
CDR3 protein: CASSPGQPHNEQFF
CDR3 DNA: TGTGCCAGCTCACCTGGACAGCCTCACAATGAGCAGTTCTTC

clone size: many
D gene: .
V gene: TRBV24-1
J gene: TRBJ2-5
CDR3 protein: CATSGGGLQETQYF
CDR3 DNA: TGTGCCACCTCCGGAGGGGGACTCCAAGAGACCCAGTACTTC

clone size: many
D gene: TRBD2
V gene: TRBV7-3
J gene: TRBJ2-3
CDR3 protein: CASSLGGSVDTQYF
CDR3 DNA: TGTGCCAGCAGCTTAGGCGGGAGTGTAGATACGCAGTATTTT

clone size: .
D gene: .
V gene: TRBV15
J gene: TRBJ1-1
CDR3 protein: CATSTFPRGKGIEAFF
CDR3 DNA: TGTGCCACCAGCACCTTCCCCAGGGGAAAAGGAATTGAAGCTTTCTTT

clone size: many
D gene: .
V gene: TRBV28
J gene: TRBJ1-5
CDR3 protein: CASSRGGASNQPQHF
CDR3 DNA: TGTGCCAGCAGCCGGGGGGGGGCTAGCAATCAGCCCCAGCATTTT

clone size: few
D gene: .
V gene: TRBV28
J gene: TRBJ1-3
CDR3 protein: CASGPGRRWISSGNTIYF
CDR3 DNA: TGTGCCAGCGGGCCGGGTCGTCGGTGGATTAGCTCTGGAAACACCATATATTTT

clone size: many
D gene: TRBD2
V gene: TRBV7-8
J gene: TRBJ2-3
CDR3 protein: CASSPRETSRDTQYF
CDR3 DNA: TGTGCCAGCAGCCCCAGAGAGACTAGCCGCGATACGCAGTATTTT

clone size: .
D gene: TRBD1
V gene: TRBV7-9
J gene: TRBJ1-2
CDR3 protein: CASSEGQVRDYGYTF
CDR3 DNA: TGTGCCAGCAGCGAGGGACAGGTCCGGGACTATGGCTACACCTTC

clone size: .
D gene: .
V gene: TRBV14
J gene: TRBJ2-5
CDR3 protein: CASSQEETQYF
CDR3 DNA: TGTGCCAGCAGCCAAGAGGAGACCCAGTACTTC

clone size: .
D gene: .
V gene: TRBV27
J gene: TRBJ1-1
CDR3 protein: CASNIRGGVTEAFF
CDR3 DNA: TGTGCCAGCAACATAAGAGGAGGGGTTACTGAAGCTTTCTTT

clone size: few
D gene: .
V gene: TRBV28
J gene: TRBJ2-5
CDR3 protein: CAILPVGGQETQYF
CDR3 DNA: TGTGCCATCCTCCCGGTGGGTGGCCAAGAGACCCAGTACTTC

clone size: many
D gene: TRBD1
V gene: TRBV28
J gene: TRBJ2-7
CDR3 protein: CASSHNFGTRQGYQQYF
CDR3 DNA: TGTGCCAGCAGCCACAACTTCGGGACCAGACAGGGATATCAGCAGTACTTC

clone size: few
D gene: TRBD1
V gene: TRBV27
J gene: TRBJ2-5
CDR3 protein: CASSSGTGARETQYF
CDR3 DNA: TGTGCCAGCAGTTCCGGGACAGGGGCCAGGGAGACCCAGTACTTC

clone size: many
D gene: .
V gene: TRBV11-2
J gene: TRBJ1-1
CDR3 protein: CASSLVKSGANTEAFF
CDR3 DNA: TGTGCCAGCAGCTTAGTTAAGTCAGGGGCGAACACTGAAGCTTTCTTT

clone size: .
D gene: .
V gene: TRBV10-3
J gene: TRBJ1-1
CDR3 protein: CAISGHRVVNTEAFF
CDR3 DNA: TGTGCCATCAGTGGCCACAGGGTAGTGAACACTGAAGCTTTCTTT

clone size: .
D gene: .
V gene: TRBV5-6
J gene: TRBJ2-7
CDR3 protein: CASSLEGLNTYEQYF
CDR3 DNA: TGTGCCAGCAGCTTGGAGGGGCTAAATACCTACGAGCAGTACTTC

clone size: .
D gene: .
V gene: TRBV30
J gene: TRBJ1-1
CDR3 protein: CAQRRMNTEAFF
CDR3 DNA: TGTGCCCAAAGGAGGATGAACACTGAAGCTTTCTTT

clone size: many
D gene: .
V gene: TRBV7-9
J gene: TRBJ1-1
CDR3 protein: CASSLADDKNTEAFF
CDR3 DNA: TGTGCCAGCAGCTTAGCCGATGACAAGAACACTGAAGCTTTCTTT

clone size: .
D gene: .
V gene: TRBV18
J gene: TRBJ2-7
CDR3 protein: CASSPGRGSSYEQYF
CDR3 DNA: TGTGCCAGCTCACCGGGAAGGGGAAGCTCCTACGAGCAGTACTTC

clone size: .
D gene: TRBD1
V gene: TRBV27
J gene: TRBJ1-1
CDR3 protein: CASISAGGSNTEAFF
CDR3 DNA: TGTGCCAGCATTTCCGCAGGGGGATCGAACACTGAAGCTTTCTTT

clone size: many
D gene: .
V gene: TRBV27
J gene: TRBJ1-2
CDR3 protein: CASSFAGGIDYGYTF
CDR3 DNA: TGTGCCAGCAGTTTTGCCGGGGGCATCGACTATGGCTACACCTTC

clone size: .
D gene: .
V gene: TRBV4-2
J gene: TRBJ1-1
CDR3 protein: CASSQARDIMNTEAFF
CDR3 DNA: TGTGCCAGCAGCCAAGCGAGGGACATCATGAACACTGAAGCTTTCTTT

clone size: .
D gene: .
V gene: TRBV6-2/TRBV6-3
J gene: TRBJ1-5
CDR3 protein: CSRSEFWGGEQPQHF
CDR3 DNA: TGTTCCCGCAGTGAATTTTGGGGGGGCGAACAGCCCCAGCATTTT

clone size: .
D gene: .
V gene: TRBV28
J gene: TRBJ2-7
CDR3 protein: CASSETSSLEQYF
CDR3 DNA: TGTGCCAGTTCCGAAACTAGCAGTCTCGAGCAGTACTTC

clone size: few
D gene: .
V gene: TRBV7-6
J gene: TRBJ1-4
CDR3 protein: CASSQRGEKLFF
CDR3 DNA: TGTGCCAGCAGCCAGAGAGGTGAAAAACTGTTTTTT

clone size: few
D gene: TRBD2
V gene: TRBV4-3
J gene: TRBJ2-3
CDR3 protein: CASSLSGSGSTDTQYF
CDR3 DNA: TGCGCCAGCAGCCTTAGCGGGAGTGGGAGCACAGATACGCAGTATTTT

clone size: few
D gene: .
V gene: TRBV5-1
J gene: TRBJ1-5
CDR3 protein: CASSLGGQNSNQPQHF
CDR3 DNA: TGCGCCAGCAGCTTGGGCGGACAGAATAGCAATCAGCCCCAGCATTTT

clone size: many
D gene: TRBD1
V gene: TRBV7-9
J gene: TRBJ2-2
CDR3 protein: CASRDGTGGSGELFF
CDR3 DNA: TGTGCCAGCAGGGACGGGACAGGGGGCTCCGGGGAGCTGTTTTTT

clone size: many
D gene: .
V gene: TRBV2
J gene: TRBJ2-5
CDR3 protein: CASSGDGHLYQETQYF
CDR3 DNA: TGTGCCAGCAGTGGGGACGGGCACCTGTACCAAGAGACCCAGTACTTC

clone size: few
D gene: TRBD1
V gene: TRBV19
J gene: TRBJ2-1
CDR3 protein: CASSDPGQGFNEQFF
CDR3 DNA: TGTGCCAGTAGTGATCCGGGACAGGGTTTCAATGAGCAGTTCTTC

clone size: .
D gene: TRBD1
V gene: TRBV12-3/TRBV12-4
J gene: TRBJ1-3
CDR3 protein: CASWTPRDSEISGNTIYF
CDR3 DNA: TGTGCCAGCTGGACCCCGAGGGACAGTGAAATCTCTGGAAACACCATATATTTT

clone size: many
D gene: TRBD1
V gene: TRBV19
J gene: TRBJ2-7
CDR3 protein: CASSIGQGNYEQYF
CDR3 DNA: TGTGCCAGTAGTATAGGACAGGGCAACTACGAGCAGTACTTC

clone size: .
D gene: .
V gene: TRBV4-1
J gene: TRBJ1-6
CDR3 protein: CASSQSRRSNSPLHF
CDR3 DNA: TGCGCCAGCAGCCAATCACGCAGGAGTAATTCACCCCTCCACTTT

clone size: few
D gene: .
V gene: TRBV19
J gene: TRBJ2-7
CDR3 protein: CASSIETGFGYEQYF
CDR3 DNA: TGTGCCAGTAGTATAGAGACGGGGTTTGGGTACGAGCAGTACTTC

clone size: .
D gene: TRBD2
V gene: TRBV5-6
J gene: TRBJ2-4
CDR3 protein: CASSPRWEASGRKNIQYF
CDR3 DNA: TGTGCCAGCAGCCCCCGATGGGAGGCTAGCGGGAGAAAAAACATTCAGTACTTC

clone size: few
D gene: TRBD1
V gene: TRBV5-1
J gene: TRBJ1-1
CDR3 protein: CASSLVPGGMNTEAFF
CDR3 DNA: TGCGCCAGCAGCTTGGTGCCAGGGGGCATGAACACTGAAGCTTTCTTT

clone size: many
D gene: .
V gene: TRBV19
J gene: TRBJ2-7
CDR3 protein: CASMGGTYEQYF
CDR3 DNA: TGTGCCAGTATGGGAGGTACCTACGAGCAGTACTTC

clone size: .
D gene: TRBD2
V gene: TRBV5-1
J gene: TRBJ2-1
CDR3 protein: CASSWGLAGLWNEQFF
CDR3 DNA: TGCGCCAGCAGCTGGGGACTAGCGGGATTATGGAATGAGCAGTTCTTC

clone size: many
D gene: .
V gene: TRBV12-5
J gene: TRBJ1-2
CDR3 protein: CASGLREFYTF
CDR3 DNA: TGTGCTAGTGGTTTGAGGGAATTCTACACCTTC

clone size: many
D gene: TRBD2
V gene: TRBV4-2
J gene: TRBJ2-1
CDR3 protein: CASSQAKLAGLNEQFF
CDR3 DNA: TGTGCCAGCAGCCAAGCAAAACTAGCGGGACTTAATGAGCAGTTCTTC

clone size: few
D gene: .
V gene: TRBV29-1
J gene: TRBJ2-1
CDR3 protein: CSVESGAVGNNEQFF
CDR3 DNA: TGCAGCGTTGAATCGGGGGCTGTAGGTAACAATGAGCAGTTCTTC

clone size: .
D gene: .
V gene: TRBV7-2
J gene: TRBJ2-7
CDR3 protein: CASSPEGPPYSYDKYF
CDR3 DNA: TGTGCAAGCAGCCCAGAGGGGCCGCCCTACTCCTACGATAAGTACTTC

clone size: many
D gene: .
V gene: TRBV7-8
J gene: TRBJ2-1
CDR3 protein: CASSLGTDNEQFF
CDR3 DNA: TGTGCCAGCAGCCTCGGGACCGATAATGAGCAGTTCTTC

clone size: many
D gene: .
V gene: TRBV7-2
J gene: TRBJ1-2
CDR3 protein: CASSADGSRASVKGYGYTF
CDR3 DNA: TGTGCCAGCAGCGCCGACGGGAGCAGGGCCTCTGTGAAAGGATATGGCTACACCTTC